The 5 T cell receptor beta chains below all came from one sample that was sequenced in a study of somatic mutations in cytotoxic T cells in rheumatoid arthritis (dated by TCRdb to 2016 to 2017). Library prep was done by the immunoSEQ multiplex PCR assay. TCRdb obtained this table from immuneACCESS and retained in-frame rearrangements with V and J assigned. These tables miss some clones; where compared with another copy, unresolved V genes account for less than half of the shortfall, and the remainder is unexplained. The sample yields under 30,000 clones; roughly 74% were counted once. The ten largest clonotypes hold around 10% of the sample. Sequenced input: CD8+ T cells sorted from blood. The source is a woman younger than 35 in good health.

This rearrangement joins TRBV27 to TRBJ2-2; D gene uncertain. The CDR3 spans 11 residues. Trimming took 5 bases from V and 7 from J, leaving 5 bases between them. From germline, CDR1 is MNHEY and CDR2 SMNVEV (reference sequence). CDR3 amino acids: CASSTGGELFF. The CDR3, as DNA: TGTGCCAGCAGTACGGGCGGGGAGCTGTTTTTT.

This clone appeared once. CDR3 amino acids: CASSSSPYEQYF. In DNA form, the CDR3 reads TGTGCCAGCAGTTCCTCCCCCTACGAGCAGTACTTC. V gene TRBV27 combines with J gene TRBJ2-7; D is uncertain. The CDR3 spans 12 residues. In germline, CDR1 is MNHEY, CDR2 SMNVEV (reference sequence). V lost 4 bases, J lost 2 bases, and 6 bases lay in between.

This clone was seen only a few times. This chain links TRBV6-5 with TRBJ1-1; D call uncertain. The CDR3 runs 13 residues. The germline V and J ends were trimmed by 0 bases and 4 bases, with 6 bases remaining between them. Germline-derived CDR1 and CDR2 are MNHEY and SVGAGI. The CDR3 here is CASSYSASTEAFF. CDR3 DNA: TGTGCCAGCAGTTACTCGGCCAGCACTGAAGCTTTCTTT.

The chain links TRBV9 to TRBJ1-6, with no clear D. V was clipped by 0 bases and J by 6 bases, with 10 bases between them. This CDR3 spans 15 amino acids. CDR1 is SGDLS, CDR2 YYNGEE, per germline. This CDR3 is CASSVGNSFNSPLHF. The CDR3 DNA reads as TGTGCCAGCAGCGTAGGGAACAGCTTTAATTCACCCCTCCACTTT.

This rearrangement joins TRBV6-1 to TRBJ1-2; TRBD1 matches 10 bases. The V gene's germline CDR1 is MNHNS and CDR2 SASEGT. V dropped 5 bases and J dropped 3; count of bases not matched to a gene: 3. This CDR3 has 14 amino acids. Here the CDR3 DNA reads TGTGCCAGCAGTCAGGACAGGGGGTACTATGGCTACACCTTC. It codes for CASSQDRGYYGYTF.